The clone carrying this T cell receptor beta chain was counted only a few times. The V end was cut by 3 bases, the J end by 5 bases, with 20 bases between. Germline CDR1 reads GTSNPN; CDR2 reads SVGIG (reference sequence). This CDR3 region has 16 residues. Authors' methods: By means of reference gene primer amplification, nucleated cell counts were estimated. Produced via immunoSEQ multiplex PCR; TCRdb's table is partial and in-frame only. V and J calls and clone size are given by that table; D and trimming were obtained from the DNA. Among around 78,000 clones listed, about three quarters were seen once. This entry is derived from a study of blood T cell repertoires in COVID-19. Across the whole study: Spain, Italy and the United States supplied samples that represented acute and convalescent COVID-19. PBMCs, B-cell-depleted T cells, or T cells provided the cDNA or gDNA that made up the material.

This receptor was obtained from a human donor in a cohort sampled during active COVID-19. The chain couples TRBV30 to TRBJ1-5; D might be TRBD1 (5 bases). Source material: peripheral blood. The CDR3: CAWSPGRARDHQPQHF. The CDR3 DNA follows: TGTGCCTGGAGCCCTGGGAGGGCGAGGGACCATCAGCCCCAGCATTTT.